The following is a T cell receptor (beta chain) sequence with its context. Authors' analysis steps: It was from reference gene primer amplification that nucleated cell counts were estimated. The assay was immunoSEQ multiplex PCR, and TCRdb's table has in-frame clones only and misses some. That table supplies the V and J calls and clone size; D and trimming were determined from the DNA. The sample lists fewer than 300,000 clones; approximately 91% were seen once. Seattle patients were enrolled during active infection and followed longitudinally. The sample belongs to a study of blood T cell repertoires in COVID-19. Study summary: The United States, Italy and Spain supplied acute and convalescent COVID-19 samples. PBMCs, B-cell-depleted T cells, or T cells were the source of the cDNA or gDNA that made up the material.

Trimming removed 2 bases at V and 8 bases at J, with 15 bases between. CDR1 is MNHNY and CDR2 is SVGAGI in the germline V gene (reference sequence). This CDR3 has 14 residues. The source material was peripheral blood. The clonotype was recovered from a woman between 25 and 40 years old with COVID-19, enrolled during active disease. This chain links TRBV6-6 with TRBJ1-2; D remains ambiguous. In DNA form, the CDR3 reads TGTGCCAGCAGTTACACCCCACACATGGTGGGCTACACCTTC. Amino acids: CASSYTPHMVGYTF.